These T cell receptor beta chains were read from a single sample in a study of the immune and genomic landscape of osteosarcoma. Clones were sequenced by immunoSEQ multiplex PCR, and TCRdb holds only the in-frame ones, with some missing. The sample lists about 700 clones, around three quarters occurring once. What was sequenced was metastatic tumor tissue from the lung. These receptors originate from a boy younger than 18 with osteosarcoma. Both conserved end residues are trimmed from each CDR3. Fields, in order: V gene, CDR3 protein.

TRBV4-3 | ASSQGNPYEQY
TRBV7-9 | ASSPGQGFVKLF
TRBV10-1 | ASSAQTSDTQY
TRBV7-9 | ASSLVRGTGGTEAF
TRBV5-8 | ASSLVGDRDNEQF
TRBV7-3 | ASSFNPLYGNTGELF
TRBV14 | ASSQDWGLAGDGNTQY
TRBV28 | ASSTGGEGYT